The rows below give T cell receptor beta chains drawn from one sample of a study of a mutant IDH1 vaccine in newly diagnosed glioma. The table came from immunoSEQ multiplex PCR; TCRdb's copy has only in-frame clones and leaves some out. The profile shows tens of thousands of clones, roughly 76% of them singletons. These receptors lack a known antigen. The input for sequencing was PBMCs, taken from a glioma patient whose treatment included an IDH1 peptide vaccine. Every receptor here comes from a man aged 40-49 years with glioma. Both conserved end residues are part of each CDR3. Each record gives: J gene, D gene, V gene, clone size, CDR3 length, CDR3 DNA, CDR3 protein. A D gene is named only where the DNA matches it firmly. Clone size is given for some rows only: seen once, a few or many times, or a class if the clone is expanded.

TRBJ1-5	TRBD1	TRBV19	.	13	TGTGCCAGTAGTATATTTCCAGGGGGGAGAGGACATTTT	CASSIFPGGRGHF
TRBJ1-2	.	TRBV5-1	.	15	TGCGCCAGCAGCTTGGAGGCCCAGGCTCCATATGGCTACACCTTC	CASSLEAQAPYGYTF
TRBJ2-5	TRBD2	TRBV7-2	.	16	TGTGCCAGCAGCGATCGACTAGCGGGAGGGGGGGAGACCCAGTACTTC	CASSDRLAGGGETQYF
TRBJ1-2	TRBD1	TRBV29-1	.	14	TGCAGCGTTGAAGGGGTAGACAGGGGCTATGGCTACACCTTC	CSVEGVDRGYGYTF
TRBJ1-2	TRBD1	TRBV5-8	.	16	TGTGCCAGCAGCTTGGGCCGACAGGGGGAAAACTATGGCTACACCTTC	CASSLGRQGENYGYTF
TRBJ2-5	.	TRBV7-2	.	13	TGTGCCAGCAAGGATGAACTACATGAGACCCAGTACTTC	CASKDELHETQYF
TRBJ2-2	.	TRBV2	.	17	TGTGCCAGCAGGTCATCCCCGACAGGGAGGCCCACCGGGGAGCTGTTTTTT	CASRSSPTGRPTGELFF
TRBJ2-1	TRBD1	TRBV7-8	.	17	TGTGCCAGCAGCTTAGTCCCAGGGGGCGTAGAGAACAATGAGCAGTTCTTC	CASSLVPGGVENNEQFF
TRBJ2-5	.	TRBV27	.	13	TGTGCCAGCGGACCGGCAGGACAAGAGACCCAGTACTTC	CASGPAGQETQYF
TRBJ1-6	TRBD1	TRBV14	once	14	TGTGCCAGCAGCCAGACAGGGTCTCGAACACCCCTCCACTTT	CASSQTGSRTPLHF
TRBJ2-5	.	TRBV10-3	.	16	TGTGCCATCAGTGATCGGGCTACCACGAACCGGGGGACCCAGTACTTC	CAISDRATTNRGTQYF
TRBJ2-7	.	TRBV6-7	.	12	TGTCCCAACCAAGGGTCCTCCTACGAGCAGTACTTC	CPNQGSSYEQYF
TRBJ2-2	TRBD1	TRBV6-1	once	15	TGTGCCAGCAGTGGGACAGGGCTGGCCACCGGGGAGCTGTTTTTT	CASSGTGLATGELFF
TRBJ1-3	.	TRBV7-9	.	17	TGTGCCAGCAGCTCTATGGGGCAGGGAGTACGGGGCAACACCATATATTTT	CASSSMGQGVRGNTIYF
TRBJ2-1	.	TRBV27	.	14	TGTGCCAGCAGTGCCGGGACCCCGTGGGATGAGCAGTTCTTC	CASSAGTPWDEQFF
TRBJ2-3	.	TRBV4-2	.	15	TGTGCCAGCAGCCAAGAAGAGGTAGCCACAGATACGCAGTATTTT	CASSQEEVATDTQYF
TRBJ2-7	.	TRBV11-2	.	14	TGTGCCAGCAGCTTAGATGGGACTTCCTACGAGCAGTACTTC	CASSLDGTSYEQYF
TRBJ2-3	.	TRBV5-1	.	12	TGCGCCAGCAGCTTAATCACAGATACGCAGTATTTT	CASSLITDTQYF
TRBJ1-2	.	TRBV7-9	.	15	TGTGCCAGCAGCTCCGCCGTTGGGGGGGCGTGGGGCTACACCTTC	CASSSAVGGAWGYTF
TRBJ2-5	TRBD2	TRBV7-2	.	15	TGTGCCAGCAGCTTTCGCGGGAGCCCGCCGGAGACCCAGTACTTC	CASSFRGSPPETQYF
TRBJ2-1	.	TRBV11-3	.	15	TGTGCCAGCAGCTTTAGGGGGGGCGGGCCCAATGAGCAGTTCTTC	CASSFRGGGPNEQFF
TRBJ2-7	TRBD2	TRBV30	.	16	TGTGCCTGGAAGCCTAGCGGGAGTCTCCCTCCCTACGAGCAGTACTTC	CAWKPSGSLPPYEQYF
TRBJ1-5	.	TRBV15	.	15	TGTGCCACCAGCAGAGAACGAGGGGCGGGTCAGCCCCAGCATTTT	CATSRERGAGQPQHF
TRBJ2-1	.	TRBV29-1	once	12	TGCAGCGTTGAGCGGGCAAACAATGAGCAGTTCTTC	CSVERANNEQFF
TRBJ2-3	.	TRBV5-4	once	14	TGTGCCAGCAGCTTGGCCCCACAGGGAGATACGCAGTATTTT	CASSLAPQGDTQYF
TRBJ1-1	.	TRBV6-5	few	14	TGTGCCAGCAGGCGCGCTCGGGAGGACACTGAAGCTTTCTTT	CASRRAREDTEAFF
TRBJ1-2	.	TRBV4-2	.	14	TGTGCCAGCAGCTTGGACCGACAGAACTATGGCTACACCTTC	CASSLDRQNYGYTF
TRBJ1-3	.	TRBV10-3	.	16	TGTGCCATCAGATACTCTGCAGGGAGCTCTGGAAACACCATATATTTT	CAIRYSAGSSGNTIYF
TRBJ2-5	.	TRBV6-6	.	12	TGTGCCAGCAGTTACTCCGGCCTCCTTGGTTACTTC	CASSYSGLLGYF
TRBJ1-2	.	TRBV9	.	15	TGTGCCAGCAGCGTCAGACACAGCGGGGACTATGGCTACACCTTC	CASSVRHSGDYGYTF
TRBJ1-3	.	TRBV5-4	.	13	TGTGCCAGCAGCTTGCAGGGAGCGAACACCATATATTTT	CASSLQGANTIYF
TRBJ2-3	.	TRBV28	.	14	TGTGCCAGCAGCCCCCCGGGGGCGCGAGATACGCAGTATTTT	CASSPPGARDTQYF
TRBJ2-7	.	TRBV9	.	13	TGTGCCAGCAGCCTTCGACAGAACTACGAGCAGTACTTC	CASSLRQNYEQYF
TRBJ2-7	TRBD2	TRBV10-2	.	13	TGCGCCTCCAAACTAGCGGGGTCGAGCGAGCAGTACTTC	CASKLAGSSEQYF
TRBJ1-2	TRBD1	TRBV27	once	14	TGTGCCAGCAGTTTACGACAGGGCCCCTATGGCTACACCTTC	CASSLRQGPYGYTF
TRBJ2-2	TRBD1	TRBV9	.	15	TGTGCCAGCAGCGTAATAGGACAGGGAAGCCGGGAGCTGTTTTTT	CASSVIGQGSRELFF
TRBJ2-7	TRBD1	TRBV4-3	.	15	TGCGCCAGCAGCCAAGATCTGGGACAGGGGTCCGAGCAGTACTTC	CASSQDLGQGSEQYF
TRBJ1-6	TRBD1	TRBV6-5	.	16	TGTGCCAGCAGTTACTTGGCAGGGGGCTATAATTCACCCCTCCACTTT	CASSYLAGGYNSPLHF
TRBJ2-7	TRBD1	TRBV7-2	.	15	TGTGCCAGCAGCTTAGGGACAGGGGGCGCCTTCGAGCAGTACTTC	CASSLGTGGAFEQYF
TRBJ1-6	TRBD1	TRBV5-4	once	16	TGTGCCAGCAGCTTGGAGCGGACAGGGAACGGTTCACCCCTCCACTTT	CASSLERTGNGSPLHF